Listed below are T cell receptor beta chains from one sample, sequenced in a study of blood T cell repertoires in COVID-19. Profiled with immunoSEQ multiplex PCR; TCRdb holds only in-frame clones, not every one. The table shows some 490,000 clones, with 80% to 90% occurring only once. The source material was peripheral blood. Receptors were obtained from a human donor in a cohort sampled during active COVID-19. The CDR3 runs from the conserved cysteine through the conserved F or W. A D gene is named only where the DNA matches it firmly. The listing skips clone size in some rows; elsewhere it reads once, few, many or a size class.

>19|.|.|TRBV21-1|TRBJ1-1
TGTGCCAGCAGCAAAGAAGTGACAGGCCCGAATCTTATGAACACTGAAGCTTTCTTT
CASSKEVTGPNLMNTEAFF
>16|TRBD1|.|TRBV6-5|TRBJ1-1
TGTGCCAGCAGTTACATCCGGACAGGGGGGAACACTGAAGCTTTCTTT
CASSYIRTGGNTEAFF
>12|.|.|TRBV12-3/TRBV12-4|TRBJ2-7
TGTGCCAGCAGTTCCAGCTCCTACGAGCAGTACTTC
CASSSSSYEQYF
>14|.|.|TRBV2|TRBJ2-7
TGTGCCAGCAAGCGGGCAACGAGCTCCTACGAGCAGTACTTC
CASKRATSSYEQYF
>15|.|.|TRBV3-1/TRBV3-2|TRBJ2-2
TGTGCCAGCAGCCAAGGGGGGCCGGACACCGGGGAGCTGTTTTTT
CASSQGGPDTGELFF
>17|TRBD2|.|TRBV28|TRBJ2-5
TGTGCCAGCAGTTTTTTGGGAAGCGGGAGGGCTGAAGAGACCCAGTACTTC
CASSFLGSGRAEETQYF
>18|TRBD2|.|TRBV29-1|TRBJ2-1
TGCAGCGTTGGTGTTTGGGGTATGACTAGCGGGAGAAGCAATGAGCAGTTCTTC
CSVGVWGMTSGRSNEQFF
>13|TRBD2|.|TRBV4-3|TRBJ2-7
TGCGCCAGCAGCCTGGGGACTAGCCACGAGCAGTACTTC
CASSLGTSHEQYF
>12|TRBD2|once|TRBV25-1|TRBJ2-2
TGTGCCAGCCGGGGGGACACCGGGGAGCTGTTTTTT
CASRGDTGELFF
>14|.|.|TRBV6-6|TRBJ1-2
TGTGCCAGCAGTCGATTGAGCAGGAACTATGGCTACACCTTC
CASSRLSRNYGYTF
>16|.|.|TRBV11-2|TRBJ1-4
TGTGCCAGCAGCTTAACCCAACCGGTTACTAATGAAAAACTGTTTTTT
CASSLTQPVTNEKLFF
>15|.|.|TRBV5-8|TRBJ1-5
TGTGCCAGCAGCAAGCTAAGGGGAAGCAATCAGCCCCAGCATTTT
CASSKLRGSNQPQHF
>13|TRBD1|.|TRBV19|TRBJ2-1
TGTGCCAGTAGAATGACAGGGGACAATGAGCAGTTCTTC
CASRMTGDNEQFF
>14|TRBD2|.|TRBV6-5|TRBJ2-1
TGTGCCAGCACCAGGACTAGCGGGAGCTATGAGCAGTTCTTC
CASTRTSGSYEQFF
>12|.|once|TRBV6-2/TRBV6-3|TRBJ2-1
TGTGCCAGCAGTTACGAGGTGAATGAGCAGTTCTTC
CASSYEVNEQFF
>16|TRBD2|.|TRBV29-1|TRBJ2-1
TGCAGCGTTGAAGGGCTAGCGGGTAATTTCTACAATGAGCAGTTCTTC
CSVEGLAGNFYNEQFF
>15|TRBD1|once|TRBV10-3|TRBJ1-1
TGTGCCACCGAAGGACAGGGCCAGGACAACACTGAAGCTTTCTTT
CATEGQGQDNTEAFF
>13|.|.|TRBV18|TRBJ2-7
TGTGCCAGTTCCGTAGGCAGGGTGGAAGAGCAGTACTTC
CASSVGRVEEQYF
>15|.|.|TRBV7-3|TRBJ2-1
TGTGCCAGCAGCTTAATGGCCGGACAGAACAATGAGCAGTTCTTC
CASSLMAGQNNEQFF
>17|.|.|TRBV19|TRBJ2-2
TGTGCCAGTAGTGACAGGGGAGGGCTTGTTTGGACCGGGGAGCTGTTTTTT
CASSDRGGLVWTGELFF
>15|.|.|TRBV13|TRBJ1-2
TGTGCCAGCAGCTTATTCGCGACAGGCGAGAATGGCTACACCTTC
CASSLFATGENGYTF
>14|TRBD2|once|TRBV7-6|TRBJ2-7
TGTGCCAGCAGCTTAATAGCGGGACGGTACGAGCAGTACTTC
CASSLIAGRYEQYF
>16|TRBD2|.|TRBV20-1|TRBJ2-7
TGCAGTGCTAGTCCCGGACTAGCGGGAGAGGGGTACGAGCAGTACTTC
CSASPGLAGEGYEQYF
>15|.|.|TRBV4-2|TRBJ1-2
TGTGCCAGCAGCCAAGATCTTCGGGGACACCGCGGCTACACCTTC
CASSQDLRGHRGYTF
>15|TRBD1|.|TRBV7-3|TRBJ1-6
TGTGCCAGCAGCTCCAACAGGGGGTGGGATTCACCCCTCCACTTT
CASSSNRGWDSPLHF
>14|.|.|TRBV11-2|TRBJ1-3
TGTGCCAGCAGCTTAGACAGGGTCAGAAACACCATATATTTT
CASSLDRVRNTIYF
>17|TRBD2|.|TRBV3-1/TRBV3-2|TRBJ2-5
TGTGCCAGCAGCCCTCGGACTAGCGGGAGGGCGGGTGAGACCCAGTACTTC
CASSPRTSGRAGETQYF
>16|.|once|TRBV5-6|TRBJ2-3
TGTGCCAGCAGCCCGGGGGCTGGGGGGGGCACAGATACGCAGTATTTT
CASSPGAGGGTDTQYF
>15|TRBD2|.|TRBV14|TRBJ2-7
TGTGCCAGCAGCCAAGATACGGGAGGGATCTACGAGCAGTACTTC
CASSQDTGGIYEQYF
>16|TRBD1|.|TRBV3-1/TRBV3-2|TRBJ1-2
TGTGCCAGCAGCCACCTCCTGGGACAGGGAAACTATGGCTACACCTTC
CASSHLLGQGNYGYTF
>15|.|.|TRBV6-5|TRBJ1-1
TGTGCCAGCAGTTCCCCGACATACATGAACACTGAAGCTTTCTTT
CASSSPTYMNTEAFF
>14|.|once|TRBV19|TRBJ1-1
TGTGCCAGCAAGAAACATGACTCCAACACTGAAGCTTTCTTT
CASKKHDSNTEAFF
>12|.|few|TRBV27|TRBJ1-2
TGTGCCAGCAGGGAACAGGGTGGCGGCTACACCTTC
CASREQGGGYTF
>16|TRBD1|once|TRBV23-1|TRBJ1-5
TGCGCCAGAAAGGACGATGGGGACAGGGGCAATCAGCCCCAGCATTTT
CARKDDGDRGNQPQHF
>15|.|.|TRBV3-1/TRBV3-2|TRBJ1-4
TGTGCCAGCAGCCAAGACTCGTGGGGCGGTGAAAAACTGTTTTTT
CASSQDSWGGEKLFF
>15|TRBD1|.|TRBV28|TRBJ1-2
TGTGCCAGCAGTCGTGGGACAGGGGGCGTCTATGGCTACACCTTC
CASSRGTGGVYGYTF
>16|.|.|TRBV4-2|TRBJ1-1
TGTGCCAGCAGCCAAGGGGGGGACCGACGGAACACTGAAGCTTTCTTT
CASSQGGDRRNTEAFF
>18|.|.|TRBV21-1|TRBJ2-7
TGTGCCAGCAGCAAAGGACTAGCGGGATCCCCTTACTCCTACGAGCAGTACTTC
CASSKGLAGSPYSYEQYF
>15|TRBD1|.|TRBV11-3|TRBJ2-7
TGTGCCAGCAGCTTAGATCTGGACAGGGATTACGAGCAGTACTTC
CASSLDLDRDYEQYF
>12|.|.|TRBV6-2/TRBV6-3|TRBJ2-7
TGTGCCAGCAGTTACTCCACCTACGAGCAGTACTTC
CASSYSTYEQYF
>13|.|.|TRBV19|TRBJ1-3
TGTGCCAGTAGTGCGGACAGTGAAAACACCATATATTTT
CASSADSENTIYF
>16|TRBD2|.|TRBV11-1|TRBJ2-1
TGTGCCAGCAGCTTAAGTCGGGGACTAGCGTTCAATGAGCAGTTCTTC
CASSLSRGLAFNEQFF
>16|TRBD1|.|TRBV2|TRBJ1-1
TGTGCCAGCAACCCTGATGGACAGGGGCTGAACACTGAAGCTTTCTTT
CASNPDGQGLNTEAFF
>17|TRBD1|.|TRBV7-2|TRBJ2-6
TGTGCCAGCAGCTTAGCAGGCCAGGGGGTTGGGGCCAACGTCCTGACTTTC
CASSLAGQGVGANVLTF
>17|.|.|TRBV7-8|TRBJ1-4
TGTGCCAGCAGCTTAACCCCCTCTGGAGTACGTAATGAAAAACTGTTTTTT
CASSLTPSGVRNEKLFF
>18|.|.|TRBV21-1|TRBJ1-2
TGTGCCAGCAGCGCCCCCGGGACAGGGTGTTGGGTAAACTATGGCTACACCTTC
CASSAPGTGCWVNYGYTF
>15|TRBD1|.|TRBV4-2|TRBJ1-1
TGTGCCAGCAGCCTACAGGACAGGCTGAACACTGAAGCTTTCTTT
CASSLQDRLNTEAFF
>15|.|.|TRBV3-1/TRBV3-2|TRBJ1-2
TGTGCCAGCAGCTTAACCGGGCCCGCGGGCTATGGCTACACCTTC
CASSLTGPAGYGYTF
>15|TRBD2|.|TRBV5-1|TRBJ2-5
TGCGCCAGCAGCAGAGCGACTAGCGGACAAGAGACCCAGTACTTC
CASSRATSGQETQYF
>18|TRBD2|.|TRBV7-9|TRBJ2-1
TGTGCCAGCAGCCCAGGGCGACTAGCTTATGCCGCGCTGGATGAGCAGTTCTTC
CASSPGRLAYAALDEQFF
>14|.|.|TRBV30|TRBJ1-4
TGTGCCTGGAGCTCTTCTGCAACTAATGAAAAACTGTTTTTT
CAWSSSATNEKLFF
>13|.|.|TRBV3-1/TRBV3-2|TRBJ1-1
TGTGCCAGCAGCCAAGAGGGGCCGGGTGAAGCTTTCTTT
CASSQEGPGEAFF
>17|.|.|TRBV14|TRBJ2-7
TGTGCCAGCAGCCAAGTTTTCGCTAGCCACTACTCCTACGAGCAGTACTTC
CASSQVFASHYSYEQYF
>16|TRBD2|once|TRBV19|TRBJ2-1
TGTGCCAGTAGTATAAGCGGGAGAAGTTCCTACAATGAGCAGTTCTTC
CASSISGRSSYNEQFF
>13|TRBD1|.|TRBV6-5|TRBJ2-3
TGTGCCAGCAGCTCAGGGGGTGCAGATACGCAGTATTTT
CASSSGGADTQYF
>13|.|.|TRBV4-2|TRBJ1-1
TGTGCCAGCAGCCGAGACAGGAACACTGAAGCTTTCTTT
CASSRDRNTEAFF